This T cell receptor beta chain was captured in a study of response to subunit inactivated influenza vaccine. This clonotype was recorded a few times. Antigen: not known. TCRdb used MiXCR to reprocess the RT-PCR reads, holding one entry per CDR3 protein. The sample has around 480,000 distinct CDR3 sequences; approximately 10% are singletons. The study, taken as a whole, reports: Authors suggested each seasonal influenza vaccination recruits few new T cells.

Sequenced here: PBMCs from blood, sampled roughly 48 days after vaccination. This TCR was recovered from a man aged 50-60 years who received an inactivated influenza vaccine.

This chain's CDR3 is CASSDDGLHNVLTF. The CDR3 DNA follows: TGCGCCAGCAGTGATGATGGACTCCACAACGTCCTGACTTTC. The gene calls are TRBV10-2 and TRBJ2-6, with D maybe TRBD2 (5 bases). This CDR3 contains 14 residues. The V and J ends lost 3 bases and 9 bases respectively, with 12 bases between them. Germline V gene lookup returns CDR1 WSHSY and CDR2 SAAADI.